Listed here are 8 T cell receptor beta chains from one sample, sequenced in a study of cytomegalovirus exposure and HLA in healthy donors. The PCR used 60 Vbeta and 13 Jbeta primers. Libraries were prepared by immunoSEQ multiplex PCR; TCRdb keeps only in-frame clonotypes and omits some of them. The data show under 140,000 clones, approximately 80% seen once. Specimen: PBMCs. The receptors originated from a woman aged 55-70 years in good health and CMV-seropositive.

The rearrangement uses TRBV19 and TRBJ1-2; 10 bases line up with TRBD1. J gave up 4 bases and V 5 bases, and 10 bases lay outside the gene matches. This CDR3 has 16 residues. Germline assignment: CDR1 LNHDA and CDR2 SQIVND (reference sequence). The CDR3 sequence: CASSSSGTGVSYGYTF. The CDR3 region has the DNA TGTGCCAGTAGTTCTTCCGGGACAGGGGTGTCCTATGGCTACACCTTC.

The J gene is TRBJ2-1, the V gene TRBV11-1; the match to TRBD2 covers 14 bases. The CDR3 is 15 amino acids. Germline CDR1 and CDR2: SGHAT and FQDESV (reference sequence). V gave up 4 bases and J gave up 8 bases; unmatched junction bases: 4. CDR3 sequence: CASSSRLAGGDEQFF. The CDR3 DNA reads TGTGCCAGCAGCTCCAGACTAGCGGGAGGGGATGAGCAGTTCTTC.

The sample holds a few counts of this clone. This chain uses TRBV7-6 with TRBJ2-1; 9 nucleotides match TRBD2. CDR1 SGHVS and CDR2 FNYEAQ come from the germline V gene. The CDR3 sequence is 15 residues long. Unmatched junction bases numbered 7, after V lost 4 bases and J lost 6 bases. The CDR3 reads CASSSGGGRANEQFF. CDR3 nucleotide sequence: TGTGCCAGCAGCTCCGGCGGCGGGAGGGCCAATGAGCAGTTCTTC.

The chain links TRBV28 to TRBJ2-5, with D unclear. Between the trimmed V and J ends, which lost 1 base and 6 bases, there was a span of 3 bases. The CDR3 contains 11 residues. The germline V gene has CDR1 MDHEN and CDR2 SYDVKM. CDR3 sequence reads: CASSLSKTQYF. CDR3 in DNA: TGTGCCAGCAGTTTATCAAAGACCCAGTACTTC.

This chain uses TRBV5-1 with TRBJ2-5, with TRBD1 as a possible D gene (6 bases). Germline assignment: CDR1 SGHRS and CDR2 YFSETQ. Trimming removed 0 bases at V and 2 bases at J, with 8 bases between. The CDR3 sequence is 14 residues long. CDR3 region: CASSLAGQQETQYF. The CDR3, as DNA: TGCGCCAGCAGCTTGGCCGGACAGCAAGAGACCCAGTACTTC.

This sequence joins TRBV27 and TRBJ1-2; TRBD1 matches 7 bases. Germline loops: CDR1 MNHEY, CDR2 SMNVEV (reference sequence). V trimming: 5 bases; J trimming: 7 bases; junction bases outside the gene matches: 10. The CDR3 length is 14 residues. CDR3 protein: CASSLEGTVSGYTF. The CDR3 nucleotides read TGTGCCAGCAGTCTCGAAGGGACAGTCAGTGGCTACACCTTC.

The chain uses TRBV10-3 and TRBJ2-1; 10 nucleotides agree with TRBD2. CDR3 length: 14 amino acids. Germline V gene lookup returns CDR1 ENHRY and CDR2 SYGVKD. Germline trimming cut 4 bases from V and 6 bases from J; bases unmatched to any gene: 3. This chain's CDR3 is CAISGGTSVNEQFF. DNA of the CDR3: TGTGCCATCAGTGGAGGGACTAGCGTCAATGAGCAGTTCTTC.

The chain carries TRBV7-9 and TRBJ2-5, with 14 bases matching TRBD2. The J call may be wrong; the DNA end is better matched by TRBJ2-7. CDR1 and CDR2 (germline): SEHNR, FQNEAQ (reference sequence). The length of the CDR3 is 16 residues. The CDR3 DNA follows: TGTGCCAGCAGCGGACTAGCGGGAGGATTCCCCGCCGAGCAGTACTTC. Amino acid sequence: CASSGLAGGFPAEQYF.